The clone carrying this T cell receptor beta chain appeared a few times. What it binds is not known. The sample is drawn from a study of radiotherapy plus CTLA-4 blockade in lung cancer. Study as a whole: With about a third of patients having disease control, objective responses were seen in roughly 18%.

TCRdb's table, derived via immunoSEQ multiplex PCR, lists solely in-frame clones and lacks some. In the table there are 65,000 to 95,000 clones, around nine tenths of which are singletons. Findings and limits, study-wide: How blood T cell clones changed early, along with interferon-beta, reportedly forecast response best. Blood-borne expansion of tumor-derived TCR clones followed radiotherapy plus ipilimumab.

Per the germline V gene, CDR1 is LNHDA and CDR2 is SQIVND (reference sequence). With 6 bases removed from V and 2 bases from J, the gap between germline ends came to 14 bases. The CDR3 covers 16 residues. Patients with chemo-refractory metastatic non-small-cell lung cancer received focal radiation plus CTLA-4 blockade with ipilimumab. This TCR was sampled from a human donor with non-small cell lung cancer who had stable disease on radiotherapy plus ipilimumab. The V and J genes are TRBV19 and TRBJ2-6; D possibly corresponds to TRBD2 (6 bases). Sequencing was performed on peripheral blood, taken from a patient treated with radiotherapy plus ipilimumab. CDR3 region: CASSPPGTAGANVLTF. In DNA form, the CDR3 reads TGTGCCAGTAGCCCTCCAGGGACTGCTGGGGCCAACGTCCTGACTTTC.